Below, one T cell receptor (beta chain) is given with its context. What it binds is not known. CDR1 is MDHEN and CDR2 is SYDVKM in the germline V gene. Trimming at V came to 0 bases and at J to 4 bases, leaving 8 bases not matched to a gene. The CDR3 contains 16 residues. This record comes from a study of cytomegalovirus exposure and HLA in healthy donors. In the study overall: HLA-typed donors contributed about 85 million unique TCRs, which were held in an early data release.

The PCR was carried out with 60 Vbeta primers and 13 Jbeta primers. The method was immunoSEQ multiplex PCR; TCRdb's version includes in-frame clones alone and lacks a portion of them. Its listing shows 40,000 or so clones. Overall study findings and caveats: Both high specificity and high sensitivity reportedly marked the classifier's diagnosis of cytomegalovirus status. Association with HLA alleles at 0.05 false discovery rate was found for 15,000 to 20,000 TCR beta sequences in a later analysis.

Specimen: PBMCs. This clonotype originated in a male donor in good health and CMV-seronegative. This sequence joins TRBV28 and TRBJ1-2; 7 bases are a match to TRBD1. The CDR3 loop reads CASSLWGGQILYGYTF. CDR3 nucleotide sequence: TGTGCCAGCAGTTTATGGGGGGGACAGATTCTCTATGGCTACACCTTC.